The 18 T cell receptor beta chains below come from one sample, sequenced in a study of T-cell memory formation after mild COVID-19 (dated by TCRdb to the early 2020s). The method behind the library was 5' RACE. The sequencer listed for this sample is Illumina NovaSeq 6000. TCRdb applied fastp at Q25 and MiXCR to the public reads, then kept only in-frame beta chains. Entries that share a CDR3 protein sequence are merged under the most common genes and DNA. In all, the sample holds hundreds of thousands of distinct CDR3 sequences, and 25% to 30% of those were seen once. Roughly 13% of the sample comes from the top ten. The specimen was PBMCs or a T cell subset sorted from them (not recorded which). The source of these receptors is an adult woman who had mild COVID-19 (a few samples of this study predate the infection). The sample titles of this study are shuffled in the database, so cell type and time point are left out; the donor was told from shared clones.

A note on this clonotype: A much larger clonotype is one base distant, so this may be a read error. The CDR3 protein is CSVGVNIQYF. For the CDR3, the DNA is TGCAGCGTTGGAGTAAACATTCAGTACTTC. This chain links TRBV29-1 with TRBJ2-4; no reliable D call. This CDR3 region has 10 residues. Trimming removed 4 bases from V and 6 bases from J, with 4 bases in between. The germline CDR1 and CDR2 sequences are SQVTM and ANQGSEA. The entire variable domain, with the rest obtained from reference TRBV29-1 and TRBJ2-4, is as follows: SAVISQKPSRDICQRGTSLTIQCQVDSQVTMMFWYRQQPGQSLTLIATANQGSEATYESGFVIDKFPISRPNLTFSTLTVSNMSPEDSSIYLCSVGVNIQYFGAGTRLSVL.

The chain recombines TRBV7-3 with TRBJ2-1, with 7 bases aligning to TRBD2. Looked up from germline, CDR1 is SGHTA and CDR2 is FQGTGA. The CDR3 loop spans 15 amino acids. The junction had 8 bases not matched to a gene; V was cut back by 5 bases and J by 4 bases. The CDR3 loop is CASSPESGVYNEQFF. The CDR3 region has the DNA TGTGCCAGCAGCCCAGAAAGCGGGGTGTACAATGAGCAGTTCTTC.

CDR3 amino acids: CASMTGSGYNEQFF. Here the CDR3 DNA reads TGCGCCAGTATGACAGGGTCAGGCTACAATGAGCAGTTCTTC. This sequence joins TRBV5-1 and TRBJ2-1, with 7 positions matching TRBD1. Germline V lookup: CDR1 SGHRS, CDR2 YFSETQ. V gave up 8 bases and J gave up 3 bases; unmatched junction bases: 8. The CDR3 is made up of 14 amino acids.

The CDR3 bases are TGTGCCAGTGGTGACAGCGAAGCTTTCTTT. This translates into CASGDSEAFF. This sequence joins TRBV6-1 and TRBJ1-1; D might be TRBD1 (5 bases). This CDR3 contains 10 residues. CDR1 and CDR2 (germline): MNHNS, SASEGT. Trimming shortened V by 9 bases and J by 8 bases, and 10 bases separated the two germline ends.

The V gene is TRBV5-1, the J gene TRBJ2-2, with TRBD1 identical over 10 bases. Germline CDR1 and CDR2: SGHRS and YFSETQ. The CDR3 contains 16 residues. J was trimmed by 3 bases and V by 4 bases; bases with no gene match: 6. In DNA, the CDR3 is TGCGCCAGCAGCGAAGACAGGGGGCCGTACACCGGGGAGCTGTTTTTT. Protein: CASSEDRGPYTGELFF.

This clonotype occurred a few times. The chain couples TRBV4-3 to TRBJ2-1; unclear D gene. Trimming removed 6 bases from V and 0 bases from J, with 9 bases in between. CDR3 length equals 14 residues. CDR1 LGHNA and CDR2 YSLEER come from the germline V gene. CDR3 bases: TGCGCCAGCAGTGCCCTTAGCTCCTACAATGAGCAGTTCTTC. As protein: CASSALSSYNEQFF.

This clonotype was picked up a small number of times. CDR3 nucleotides: TGTGCCAGCAGCTCCCAAGGGCGGGGGGTTAATTCACCCCTCCACTTT. Translating gives CASSSQGRGVNSPLHF. The gene calls are TRBV7-2 and TRBJ1-6; D might be TRBD1 (5 bases). The CDR3 contains 16 residues. Trimming left V 4 bases short and J 6 bases short, with 16 bases between. The V gene's germline CDR1 is SGHTA and CDR2 FQGNSA.

This chain links TRBV6-5 with TRBJ2-5; the D gene is possibly TRBD1 (5 bases). Trimming stripped 0 bases from V and 0 bases from J, with 8 bases between. Germline CDR1 MNHEY, CDR2 SVGAGI. This CDR3 has 15 residues. The CDR3 DNA reads as TGTGCCAGCAGTTACTCGTTGACAGACCAAGAGACCCAGTACTTC. Amino acid sequence: CASSYSLTDQETQYF.

This clonotype was seen only a few times. This rearrangement joins TRBV7-3 to TRBJ2-1; D call uncertain. The CDR3 contains 18 residues. Looked up from germline, CDR1 is SGHTA and CDR2 is FQGTGA. Trimming cost V 0 bases and J 3 bases, with 18 bases left between them. This CDR3 is CASSLTSGSMTLYNEQFF. The CDR3 nucleotides are TGTGCCAGCAGCTTAACGTCTGGAAGCATGACCCTCTACAATGAGCAGTTCTTC.

This chain links TRBV11-3 with TRBJ2-3; 12 bases line up with TRBD2. CDR3 length: 15 residues. The germline V gene has CDR1 SGHNT and CDR2 YENEEA. V gave up 4 bases and J gave up 10 bases; unmatched junction bases: 9. DNA of the CDR3: TGTGCCAGCAGCTCCGGACTAGCGGGAACGGGGCCGCAGTATTTT. This encodes CASSSGLAGTGPQYF.

The chain is built from TRBV20-1 and TRBJ1-1; a possible D gene is TRBD1 (6 bases). The germline CDR1 and CDR2 sequences are DFQATT and SNEGSKA (reference sequence). Trimming took off 3 bases at V and 1 base at J, with 15 bases between the two ends. The CDR3 extends over 15 amino acids. The DNA of the CDR3 is TGCAGTGCTAGGGCAGGCACAGGGCGGAACACTGAAGCTTTCTTT. Protein sequence: CSARAGTGRNTEAFF.

This clonotype was counted between two and nine times. The chain employs TRBV7-3 and TRBJ2-5; D possibly corresponds to TRBD2 (6 bases). V lost 3 bases and J 0 bases, leaving 11 bases between the germline ends. This CDR3 is 15 amino acids long. From germline, CDR1 is SGHTA and CDR2 FQGTGA. In nucleotides, the CDR3 is TGTGCCAGCAGCTTCGGGGCGGGGCACCAAGAGACCCAGTACTTC. Translated, it gives CASSFGAGHQETQYF.

The V gene is TRBV19, the J gene TRBJ2-3; 8 nucleotides align to TRBD2. The CDR3 length is 13 residues. V shed 10 bases, J shed 3 bases, and the junction held 6 bases outside the gene matches. CDR1 is LNHDA and CDR2 is SQIVND in the germline V gene (reference sequence). In nucleotides, the CDR3 is TGTGCCACAGACGGGAGGGAGACAGATACGCAGTATTTT. Translating gives CATDGRETDTQYF.

The V call is TRBV5-1, the J call TRBJ2-7; D unresolved. Trimming took 4 bases from V and 0 from J, leaving 11 bases between them. The CDR3 is 14 residues long. The germline V gene has CDR1 SGHRS and CDR2 YFSETQ. The CDR3 here is CASSPKDISYEQYF. CDR3 in DNA: TGCGCCAGCAGCCCGAAAGATATCTCCTACGAGCAGTACTTC.

In its sample, this clonotype was seen a few times. The chain uses TRBV14 and TRBJ2-7; a possible D gene is TRBD2 (5 bases). The CDR3 contains 16 residues. Trimming left V 0 bases short and J 3 bases short, with 15 bases between. Germline loops: CDR1 SGHDN, CDR2 FVKESK. CDR3 nucleotides: TGTGCCAGCAGCCAAGATCACGGGGTGCTTAGCTACGAGCAGTACTTC. Translated: CASSQDHGVLSYEQYF.

The chain couples TRBV29-1 to TRBJ2-7; D not resolved. The V gene's germline CDR1 is SQVTM and CDR2 ANQGSEA. V was cut by 5 bases and J by 0 bases, with 8 bases left in between. CDR3 length equals 12 residues. The CDR3: CSVSADSYEQYF. The DNA for the CDR3 is TGCAGCGTTTCAGCTGACTCCTACGAGCAGTACTTC.

The chain uses TRBV20-1 and TRBJ2-7; TRBD1 or TRBD2 may be the D gene (5 bases each). V was trimmed by 7 bases and J by 3 bases, leaving 10 bases between them. There are 11 residues in the CDR3. Germline-derived CDR1 and CDR2 are DFQATT and SNEGSKA (reference sequence). The CDR3 nucleotides read TGCAGTGGCCTGAGGGGCTACGAGCAGTACTTC. This translates into CSGLRGYEQYF.

This rearrangement joins TRBV5-1 to TRBJ2-3; D ambiguous. Deletions cut 1 base from V and 2 bases from J, with 5 bases between. The CDR3 covers 13 residues. Germline CDR1 SGHRS, CDR2 YFSETQ. CDR3 nucleotide sequence: TGCGCCAGCAGCTTGTCCCTCACAGATACGCAGTATTTT. Translation gives CASSLSLTDTQYF. The variable domain in full, completed from reference TRBV5-1 and TRBJ2-3, reads KAGVTQTPRYLIKTRGQQVTLSCSPISGHRSVSWYQQTPGQGLQFLFEYFSETQRNKGNFPGRFSGRQFSNSRSEMNVSTLELGDSALYLCASSLSLTDTQYFGPGTRLTVL.